The clone carrying this T cell receptor beta chain was counted once. Antigen: not known. TCRdb keeps only in-frame clones here, not all; method: immunoSEQ multiplex PCR. The table lists roughly 150,000 clones, about nine tenths of them singletons. This entry comes from a study of T cell responses to AZD1222 COVID-19 vaccine. The study's findings and limits: Seropositive status at baseline applied to only a handful of AZD1222 recipients. The study found vaccine-associated CD4 TCRs spanning spike, dominant at 160-218 and 743-854.

The V end lost 1 base, the J end lost 2 bases, and 6 bases lay between the germline ends. Germline values: CDR1 SGHRS, CDR2 YFSETQ. This CDR3 has 13 residues. The sequence derives from an adult who received the AZD1222 COVID-19 vaccine. The sequenced sample was peripheral blood, obtained 28 days after the second AZD1222 dose. The chain recombines TRBV5-1 with TRBJ1-2; no clear D. CDR3 residues: CASSLRENYGYTF. The CDR3 DNA reads TGCGCCAGCAGCTTGAGGGAGAACTATGGCTACACCTTC.